This T cell receptor beta chain stems from a study of spatial heterogeneity in lung cancer. This clonotype was picked up many times. Its antigen is currently unknown. For a library built for alpha chains, this beta chain is a stray read; little rests on its size. A distinct unique molecular identifier was carried by each TCR cDNA molecule. TCRdb independently ran MiXCR on the 5' RACE reads; one entry per CDR3 protein. The table has 9,500 to 13,000 distinct CDR3 sequences, 10% to 15% seen once. Time point in this sample: sample taken at primary tumor resection. The donor population consisted of some 72 patients with untreated, early-stage non-small cell lung cancer. Whole RNA, isolated from tumor, nontumor lung or frozen PBMC, was sequenced without prior sorting. Study-wide findings and caveats: The study found that expanded intratumoral alpha and beta TCR counts tracked tumor mutation counts. The numbers of ubiquitous and regional expanded TCRs correlated with ubiquitous and regional nonsynonymous mutations, respectively.

This CDR3 has 14 amino acids. Germline loops: CDR1 SGHRS, CDR2 YFSETQ. V lost 5 bases, J lost 8 bases, and 7 bases stayed unmatched. The sequencing here drew on lung tumor tissue, taken at surgery. The chain carries TRBV5-1 and TRBJ1-6; the match to TRBD1 covers 7 bases. This TCR was sampled from a male donor with early-stage non-small cell lung cancer. The DNA of the CDR3 is TGCGCCAGCAGACCCGACAGGGTGGATTCACCCCTCCACTTT. Protein sequence: CASRPDRVDSPLHF.